Listed below are T cell receptor beta chains from one sample, sequenced in a study of identifying expanded T cells in peripheral blood. Libraries were prepared by immunoSEQ multiplex PCR; TCRdb keeps only in-frame clonotypes and omits some of them. The sample shows about 97,000 clones, roughly 88% of them seen only once. Sequenced: blood. These receptors were obtained from a person between 18 and 69 years old in good health. CDR3s include the opening cysteine and the closing phenylalanine or tryptophan. The D gene is left open where the match is weak. A clone size is listed for some rows: how often the clone was seen (once, few, many), or a class if it is expanded.

V: TRBV9; D: TRBD2; J: TRBJ2-5; size: .; length: 15; CDR3: CASSVLAGSQETQYF; DNA: TGTGCCAGCAGCGTACTAGCGGGGAGCCAAGAGACCCAGTACTTC
V: TRBV5-1; D: .; J: TRBJ2-5; size: .; length: 17; CDR3: CASSLLGGPETQETQYF; DNA: TGCGCCAGCAGCTTGTTGGGGGGACCCGAGACCCAAGAGACCCAGTACTTC
V: TRBV2; D: TRBD2; J: TRBJ2-7; size: few; length: 15; CDR3: CASSDETSGFYEQYF; DNA: TGTGCCAGCAGTGACGAGACTAGCGGATTCTACGAGCAGTACTTC
V: TRBV19; D: .; J: TRBJ2-2; size: .; length: 14; CDR3: CASSIGDPTGELFF; DNA: TGTGCCAGTAGTATCGGGGACCCCACCGGGGAGCTGTTTTTT
V: TRBV19; D: .; J: TRBJ1-5; size: few; length: 11; CDR3: CASSIEAVQHF; DNA: TGTGCCAGTAGTATAGAGGCAGTCCAGCATTTT
V: TRBV6-1; D: .; J: TRBJ1-2; size: .; length: 15; CDR3: CASSARLQGDYGYTF; DNA: TGTGCCAGCAGTGCACGACTCCAGGGAGACTATGGCTACACCTTC
V: TRBV12-5; D: .; J: TRBJ1-5; size: few; length: 12; CDR3: CASGHSNQPQHF; DNA: TGTGCTAGTGGACATAGCAATCAGCCCCAGCATTTT
V: TRBV5-1; D: .; J: TRBJ1-4; size: .; length: 13; CDR3: CASSLVPNEKLFF; DNA: TGCGCCAGCAGCTTGGTACCTAATGAAAAACTGTTTTTT
V: TRBV7-2; D: TRBD1; J: TRBJ1-4; size: .; length: 13; CDR3: CASSLDRDEKLFF; DNA: TGTGCCAGCAGTCTGGACAGGGATGAAAAACTGTTTTTT
V: TRBV10-3; D: .; J: TRBJ1-1; size: .; length: 15; CDR3: CAISDLALPNTEAFF; DNA: TGTGCCATCAGTGATCTGGCCTTACCGAACACTGAAGCTTTCTTT
V: TRBV30; D: .; J: TRBJ1-3; size: .; length: 16; CDR3: CAWRIRNRESGNTIYF; DNA: TGTGCCTGGAGGATCCGGAACAGGGAGTCTGGAAACACCATATATTTT
V: TRBV5-1; D: TRBD1; J: TRBJ1-4; size: once; length: 15; CDR3: CASSPSTGTGEKLFF; DNA: TGCGCCAGCAGCCCCTCTACCGGGACAGGTGAAAAACTGTTTTTT
V: TRBV25-1; D: .; J: TRBJ2-1; size: .; length: 12; CDR3: CATDRRGEPQFF; DNA: TGTGCCACGGACCGCAGGGGCGAACCGCAGTTCTTC
V: TRBV27; D: TRBD1; J: TRBJ1-5; size: .; length: 16; CDR3: CASSLYGQGGNQPQHF; DNA: TGTGCCAGCAGTTTATATGGACAGGGTGGGAATCAGCCCCAGCATTTT
V: TRBV7-9; D: .; J: TRBJ1-4; size: .; length: 13; CDR3: CASSAGSNEKLFF; DNA: TGTGCCAGCAGTGCAGGGTCTAATGAAAAACTGTTTTTT
V: TRBV21-1; D: .; J: TRBJ1-1; size: .; length: 12; CDR3: CASSKALSEAFF; DNA: TGTGCCAGCAGCAAAGCGCTCTCTGAAGCTTTCTTT
V: TRBV5-1; D: .; J: TRBJ1-4; size: .; length: 13; CDR3: CASSSGLGLQLFF; DNA: TGCGCCAGCAGCAGTGGGCTGGGGTTGCAACTGTTTTTT
V: TRBV28; D: .; J: TRBJ2-1; size: .; length: 15; CDR3: CATTSLGTPLDEQFF; DNA: TGTGCCACAACGTCCCTCGGGACCCCTTTGGATGAGCAGTTCTTC
V: TRBV18; D: .; J: TRBJ2-7; size: .; length: 12; CDR3: CASSGAGYEQYF; DNA: TGTGCCAGCTCAGGGGCGGGGTACGAGCAGTACTTC
V: TRBV4-1; D: .; J: TRBJ2-1; size: .; length: 13; CDR3: CASSHTVRVEQFF; DNA: TGCGCCAGCAGCCATACGGTACGGGTTGAGCAGTTCTTC
V: TRBV19; D: .; J: TRBJ2-2; size: once; length: 12; CDR3: CASSPGTGELFF; DNA: TGTGCCAGTAGTCCCGGGACCGGGGAGCTGTTTTTT
V: TRBV6-6; D: TRBD1; J: TRBJ1-5; size: .; length: 12; CDR3: CASRTGSKPQHF; DNA: TGTGCCAGCAGGACAGGGAGTAAGCCCCAGCATTTT
V: TRBV4-1; D: TRBD1; J: TRBJ2-7; size: .; length: 17; CDR3: CASATLPGQGGSYEQYF; DNA: TGCGCCAGCGCAACACTCCCGGGACAGGGGGGTTCCTACGAGCAGTACTTC
V: TRBV5-1; D: TRBD1; J: TRBJ2-7; size: .; length: 14; CDR3: CASSPGTDLLEQYF; DNA: TGCGCCAGCAGCCCCGGGACAGACCTTTTGGAGCAGTACTTC
V: TRBV4-2; D: .; J: TRBJ2-1; size: .; length: 16; CDR3: CASSQEGGARGNEQFF; DNA: TGTGCCAGCAGCCAAGAAGGGGGGGCACGTGGAAATGAGCAGTTCTTC
V: TRBV7-7; D: TRBD1; J: TRBJ2-1; size: .; length: 16; CDR3: CASSLLGTGAYNEQFF; DNA: TGTGCCAGCAGCTTACTTGGGACAGGGGCCTACAATGAGCAGTTCTTC